This TCR beta chain was recorded in a study of CD8 T cells in ankylosing spondylitis. Study outcomes and limitations: A TCR beta motif made of several highly homologous variants seemed typical of ankylosing spondylitis blood. A CD8+ phenotype characterized the disease-linked clones, which were relatively rare in peripheral blood. In synovial fluid and blood from reactive arthritis, some motif variants were previously reported.

The TCR beta libraries were generated through quantitative 5'-RACE incorporating molecular barcodes. Using its own MiXCR run on the 5' RACE reads, TCRdb lists one record per CDR3 protein. This table holds 150,000 to 200,000 distinct CDR3 sequences, about 18% found once. This CDR3 is 17 amino acids long. In germline, CDR1 is DFQATT, CDR2 SNEGSKA (reference sequence). The ends lost 2 bases at V and 0 bases at J; junction bases unmatched: 9. This clonotype appeared many times. The antigen is undetermined. V usage is TRBV20-1 and J usage is TRBJ2-2; 7 nucleotides agree with TRBD1. This sequence was found in a male donor aged 10 to 35 with ankylosing spondylitis or in good health (not recorded which). The sample taken for sequencing was blood, either unsorted or a sorted T cell fraction (not recorded which). CDR3 nucleotides: TGCAGTGCTAGACCAGTAGTAGGGGGCGCGAACACCGGGGAGCTGTTTTTT. Residues: CSARPVVGGANTGELFF.